This T cell receptor (beta chain) was obtained from a study of CXCR3 chemokines and chemotherapy response in bladder cancer. A single record per CDR3 protein comes from TCRdb applying MiXCR to the PCR reads. The sample comprises about 12,000 distinct CDR3 sequences, around 11% of which are singletons, and more than 25% rests with the top ten. Trimming removed 3 bases at V and 3 bases at J, with 12 bases between. The CDR3 runs 15 residues. Germline CDR1 is MGHDK and CDR2 is SYGVNS. The chain couples TRBV25-1 to TRBJ1-5, with a tentative D call TRBD1 (5 bases). This clonotype was obtained from a human donor with bladder cancer that did not respond to neoadjuvant chemotherapy. Sampling was conducted from a patient whose treatment included neoadjuvant chemotherapy. The CDR3 DNA reads as TGTGCCAGCAGTGAGGGGACCGGTTACAATCAGCCCCAGCATTTT. It specifies CASSEGTGYNQPQHF.